This T cell receptor beta chain was documented in a study of CD8 T cells in Susac syndrome. Study-wide points: The authors acknowledged that the study's TCR sequencing and HLA analysis involved relatively few individuals.

Germline loops: CDR1 SNHLY, CDR2 FYNNEI. Between the trimmed V and J ends, which lost 4 bases and 7 bases, there was a span of 11 bases. The CDR3 contains 13 residues. After extraction with the RNeasy kit, 0.5 to 1 ug of the RNA was reverse transcribed using random hexamers. One entry per CDR3 protein, called by TCRdb with MiXCR from the immunoSEQ multiplex PCR reads. The sample has about 140,000 distinct CDR3 sequences, approximately 95% seen once; the top ten hold about 0.11%. With regard to this clonotype: Its target is not known.

TCR beta sequences were obtained from blood CD8+ and CD4+ T cells. TEMRA cells underwent FACS enrichment and CD8+ and CD4+ T cells underwent negative isolation. This rearrangement joins TRBV2 to TRBJ1-5; D remains unclear. Sequences were obtained from CD4+ T cells from PBMCs. The source is a human donor with multiple sclerosis. CDR3 in DNA: TGTGCCAGCAGTGCAGGTTCCTACCAGCCCCAGCATTTT. Protein: CASSAGSYQPQHF.